The 10 T cell receptor beta chains below all came from one sample that was sequenced in a study of blood T cell repertoires in COVID-19. The repertoire was sequenced with immunoSEQ multiplex PCR; TCRdb's copy has only in-frame clones and lacks some. Of tens of thousands of clones listed, about 86% are singletons. Sequences were obtained from peripheral blood. These receptors were taken from a man aged 50 to 60 with acute or convalescent COVID-19.

The chain links TRBV9 to TRBJ1-2; possible D gene TRBD1, 6 bases. CDR3 length equals 15 residues. V gave up 4 bases and J gave up 0 bases, with 13 bases separating them. Germline CDR1 is SGDLS and CDR2 is YYNGEE. In DNA form, the CDR3 reads TGTGCCAGCAGCATCTACAGGGATTCTAACTATGGCTACACCTTC. It is translated as CASSIYRDSNYGYTF.

This clone was found once. The chain carries TRBV27 and TRBJ2-1, with 11 bases aligning to TRBD1. The CDR3 extends over 16 amino acids. The ends lost 1 base at V and 7 bases at J; junction bases unmatched: 6. Looked up from germline, CDR1 is MNHEY and CDR2 is SMNVEV (reference sequence). CDR3 in DNA: TGTGCCAGCAGTTTATACGGGACAGGGGGAGTGAATGAGCAGTTCTTC. It yields the protein CASSLYGTGGVNEQFF.

The genes are TRBV11-3 and TRBJ2-2, with D unclear. Germline values: CDR1 SGHNT, CDR2 YENEEA. Trimming pared 2 bases from V and 5 bases from J, leaving 9 bases between. This CDR3 contains 14 residues. The CDR3 coding sequence is TGTGCCAGCAGCTTATCGTCCGGTACCGGGGAGCTGTTTTTT. Translation gives CASSLSSGTGELFF.

V usage is TRBV28 and J usage is TRBJ1-4; 9 nucleotides line up with TRBD1. Germline assignment: CDR1 MDHEN and CDR2 SYDVKM. Trimming cost V 6 bases and J 7 bases; bases outside gene matches: 6. The CDR3 extends over 14 amino acids. The CDR3 nucleotides are TGTGCCAGCAGGTCACAGGGGGCGGGTGAAAAACTGTTTTTT. It encodes CASRSQGAGEKLFF.

V is TRBV6-5 and J is TRBJ1-3; D is ambiguous. The CDR3 length is 15 residues. Germline values: CDR1 MNHEY, CDR2 SVGAGI. Between the trimmed V and J ends, which lost 6 bases and 0 bases, there was a span of 12 bases. CDR3 in DNA: TGTGCCAGCAGCCACGGGGTCCGCTCTGGAAACACCATATATTTT. Protein: CASSHGVRSGNTIYF.

J is TRBJ1-6 and V is TRBV27; 11 bases agree with TRBD1. With V trimmed by 5 bases and J by 9 bases, 15 bases remained unmatched. The CDR3 contains 18 residues. Looked up from germline, CDR1 is MNHEY and CDR2 is SMNVEV (reference sequence). CDR3 region: CASSTPGTGGLLRSPLHF. The CDR3 DNA reads TGTGCCAGCAGTACTCCCGGGACAGGGGGTTTACTGCGTTCACCCCTCCACTTT.

This clone was detected only once. This rearrangement joins TRBV5-4 to TRBJ2-7, with 7 bases matching TRBD2. J was trimmed by 3 bases and V by 0 bases; bases with no gene match: 6. The germline CDR1 and CDR2 sequences are SGHNT and YYREEE (reference sequence). The CDR3 contains 15 residues. The CDR3 DNA follows: TGTGCCAGCAGCTTGGAGGCGGGAGTGAACTACGAGCAGTACTTC. Protein: CASSLEAGVNYEQYF.

The V and J genes are TRBV7-3 and TRBJ2-5; D not resolved. Looked up from germline, CDR1 is SGHTA and CDR2 is FQGTGA. Between the trimmed V and J ends, which lost 5 bases and 3 bases, there was a span of 16 bases. CDR3 length: 15 residues. The CDR3 reads CASSTERGVKETQYF. In DNA, the CDR3 is TGTGCCAGCAGCACCGAGCGAGGAGTTAAAGAGACCCAGTACTTC.

The CDR3 DNA follows: TGTGCCAGCAGTGAATGGGGCCCACTTGAAAAACTGTTTTTT. It translates to CASSEWGPLEKLFF. This chain uses TRBV25-1 with TRBJ1-4, with D possibly TRBD1 on 5 matching bases. V was pared by 1 base and J by 7 bases, with 10 bases between. Germline V gene lookup returns CDR1 MGHDK and CDR2 SYGVNS. CDR3 length: 14 amino acids.

V gene TRBV4-1 combines with J gene TRBJ2-2; 11 nucleotides agree with TRBD1. V was clipped by 5 bases and J by 7 bases; unmatched bases: 9. Per germline, CDR1 MGHRA and CDR2 YSYEKL. This CDR3 spans 16 amino acids. The CDR3 protein is CASSFTDRGLGGELFF. CDR3 nucleotides: TGCGCCAGCAGCTTTACGGACAGGGGGCTTGGCGGGGAGCTGTTTTTT.